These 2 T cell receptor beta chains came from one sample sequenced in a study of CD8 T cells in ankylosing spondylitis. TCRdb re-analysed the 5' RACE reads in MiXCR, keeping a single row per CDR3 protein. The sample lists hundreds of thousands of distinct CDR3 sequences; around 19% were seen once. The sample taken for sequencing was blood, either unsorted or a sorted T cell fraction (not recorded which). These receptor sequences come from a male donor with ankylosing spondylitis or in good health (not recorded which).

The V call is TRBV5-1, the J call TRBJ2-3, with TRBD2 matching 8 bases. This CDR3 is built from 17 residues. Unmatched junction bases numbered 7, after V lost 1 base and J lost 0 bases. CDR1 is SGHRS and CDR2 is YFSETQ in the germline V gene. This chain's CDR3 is CASSLFVAGSSTDTQYF. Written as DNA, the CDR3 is TGCGCCAGCAGCTTGTTCGTAGCGGGGTCTAGCACAGATACGCAGTATTTT. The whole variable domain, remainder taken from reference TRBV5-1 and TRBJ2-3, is KAGVTQTPRYLIKTRGQQVTLSCSPISGHRSVSWYQQTPGQGLQFLFEYFSETQRNKGNFPGRFSGRQFSNSRSEMNVSTLELGDSALYLCASSLFVAGSSTDTQYFGPGTRLTVL.

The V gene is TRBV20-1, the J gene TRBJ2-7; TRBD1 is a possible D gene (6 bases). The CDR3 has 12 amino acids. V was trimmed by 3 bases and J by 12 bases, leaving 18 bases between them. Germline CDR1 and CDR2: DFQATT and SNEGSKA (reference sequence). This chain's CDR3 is CSARAPGQTMYV. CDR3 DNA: TGCAGTGCTAGGGCGCCGGGACAAACTATGTACGTC.